Each of the 22 T cell receptor beta chains below was sequenced from the same sample in a study of T cells in Graves' hyperthyroidism and ophthalmopathy. TCR beta CDR3 regions were amplified from RNA. The study used the HTBI primer set for a first-round RT-PCR of the TCR CDR3. TCRdb itself ran the multiplex PCR reads through MiXCR, one entry per CDR3 protein. Among about 700,000 distinct CDR3 sequences listed, 12% to 15% were seen once. Input material: blood. Receptors originate from a young woman with Graves' hyperthyroidism.

The chain recombines TRBV7-9 with TRBJ2-7; 10 bases match TRBD1. This CDR3 has 16 residues. J lost 3 bases, V lost 5 bases, and 10 bases had no gene match. Germline V CDR1 and CDR2: SEHNR, FQNEAQ (reference sequence). CDR3 in amino acids: CASSPTGGGRVYEQYF. The CDR3, as DNA: TGTGCCAGCAGCCCGACAGGGGGCGGGCGAGTCTACGAGCAGTACTTC. The full variable domain, completed using reference TRBV7-9 and TRBJ2-7, is DTGVSQNPRHKITKRGQNVTFRCDPISEHNRLYWYRQTLGQGPEFLTYFQNEAQLEKSRLLSDRFSAERPKGSFSTLEIQRTEQGDSAMYLCASSPTGGGRVYEQYFGPGTRLTVT.

The sample holds many counts of this clonotype. J is TRBJ2-7 and V is TRBV4-3; D is unclear. The germline V gene encodes CDR1 LGHNA and CDR2 YSLEER. V was shortened by 1 base and J by 0 bases, with 10 bases between the two germline ends. The CDR3 contains 15 residues. CDR3 sequence (DNA): TGCGCCAGCAGCCAAGGAGAATACAGCTCCTACGAGCAGTACTTC. Its protein is CASSQGEYSSYEQYF.

The chain carries TRBV3-2 and TRBJ2-7; TRBD1, the D gene given by the table, was not confirmed from the DNA. TRBV3-2 is reported as a pseudogene. The CDR3 runs 15 residues. The chain's CDR3 is CASSQVPTWFGEQYF. The CDR3 nucleotides are TGTGCCAGCAGCCAAGTCCCGACTTGGTTCGGAGAGCAGTACTTC.

This clonotype was seen ten or more times. V is TRBV6-5 and J is TRBJ2-1; 10 positions match TRBD2. Per the germline V gene, CDR1 is MNHEY and CDR2 is SVGAGI. The CDR3 length is 18 residues. Germline trimming cut 0 bases from V and 5 bases from J; bases unmatched to any gene: 10. CDR3 region: CASSYSTYLAGADNEQFF. In nucleotides, the CDR3 is TGTGCCAGCAGTTACTCGACTTATCTAGCGGGGGCTGACAATGAGCAGTTCTTC.

The gene calls are TRBV20-1 and TRBJ1-3; no clear D gene. V dropped 6 bases and J dropped 4 bases, with 7 bases sitting between them. Germline V CDR1 and CDR2: DFQATT, SNEGSKA (reference sequence). The CDR3 is made up of 11 amino acids. The CDR3: CSAREGNTIYF. The CDR3 DNA is TGCAGTGCGCGAGAGGGAAACACCATATATTTT.

This clonotype has at least ten counts. The genes are TRBV2 and TRBJ1-5; TRBD1 might be the D (5 bases). The V and J ends lost 4 bases and 4 bases respectively, with 5 bases between them. The CDR3 length is 12 residues. Germline V gene lookup returns CDR1 SNHLY and CDR2 FYNNEI. CDR3 coding DNA: TGTGCCAGCAGTGGGGGGAATCAGCCCCAGCATTTT. It yields the protein CASSGGNQPQHF.

The V call is TRBV14, the J call TRBJ2-7; 8 bases are a match to TRBD1. CDR1 and CDR2 from the germline V gene are SGHDN and FVKESK. J gave up 6 bases and V 1 base, and 11 bases lay outside the gene matches. CDR3 length: 16 residues. The chain's CDR3 is CASSQGSDRAGFEQYF. CDR3 sequence (DNA): TGTGCCAGCAGCCAAGGTTCGGACAGGGCCGGTTTCGAGCAGTACTTC.

There are many counts of this clonotype. The V gene is TRBV3-1, the J gene TRBJ1-1; D remains ambiguous. V was cut by 0 bases and J by 7 bases, with 9 bases left in between. The CDR3 runs 13 residues. CDR1 is LGHDT and CDR2 is YNNKEL in the germline V gene (reference sequence). The CDR3 DNA follows: TGTGCCAGCAGCCAAGAACTAGGACTTGAAGCTTTCTTT. Protein sequence: CASSQELGLEAFF.

This clonotype has at least ten counts. The CDR3 DNA is TGCAGTGCTGGGACTCCCTTAGGCACAGATACGCAGTATTTT. Protein: CSAGTPLGTDTQYF. This chain connects TRBV20-1 to TRBJ2-3, with a weak D call TRBD2 (6 bases). V was cut by 5 bases and J by 1 base, with 13 bases left in between. Germline CDR1 DFQATT, CDR2 SNEGSKA (reference sequence). This CDR3 is built from 14 residues.

This clonotype showed up just a few times. CDR3 in amino acids: CASSLFPNPNTEAFF. The CDR3 nucleotides are TGTGCCAGCAGCTTATTTCCGAATCCGAACACTGAAGCTTTCTTT. The chain joins TRBV5-8 to TRBJ1-1; D remains unclear. V lost 2 bases, J lost 1 base, and 12 bases lay in between. Germline V lookup: CDR1 SGHTS, CDR2 YDEGEE. The CDR3 consists of 15 residues.

V is TRBV12-3 or TRBV12-4 and J is TRBJ2-7, with D possibly being TRBD2 (6 bases). With 5 bases removed from V and 3 bases from J, the gap between germline ends came to 17 bases. The CDR3 runs to 15 residues. CDR3 coding DNA: TGTGCCAGCAGTCGCAGACTAGGGGAAATCTACGAGCAGTACTTC. Amino acid sequence: CASSRRLGEIYEQYF.

This clonotype was picked up many times. The chain uses TRBV5-1 and TRBJ1-1; no reliable D call. Trimming took 3 bases from V and 9 from J, leaving 12 bases between them. CDR3 length: 12 residues. CDR1 and CDR2 from the germline V gene are SGHRS and YFSETQ. As DNA, the CDR3 is TGCGCCAGCAGCTCCCCGGACGGGAAAGCTTTCTTT. This codes for CASSSPDGKAFF.

This clonotype was recorded a few times. J is TRBJ2-7 and V is TRBV25-1; a possible D gene is TRBD1 (5 bases). This CDR3 is built from 16 residues. Trimming removed 0 bases at V and 1 base at J, with 13 bases between. Germline V gives CDR1 MGHDK, CDR2 SYGVNS. DNA of the CDR3: TGTGCCAGCAGTGAATATGGATGGGGCCAATCCTACGAGCAGTACTTC. Amino acids: CASSEYGWGQSYEQYF.

The chain uses TRBV18 and TRBJ2-2, with 7 positions matching TRBD1. This CDR3 is 17 amino acids long. Germline CDR1 KGHSH, CDR2 LQKENI. Unmatched junction bases numbered 7, after V lost 3 bases and J lost 0 bases. The CDR3 region is CASSPNRGGSNTGELFF. Here the CDR3 DNA reads TGTGCCAGCTCACCCAACAGGGGTGGTTCGAACACCGGGGAGCTGTTTTTT.

This clonotype appeared many times. The CDR3 region has the DNA TGTGCCAGCAGTTTACCTGGAGATAGTCTACAGTACTTC. Protein product: CASSLPGDSLQYF. The gene calls are TRBV12-3 or TRBV12-4 and TRBJ2-5; no reliable D call. Between the trimmed V and J ends, which lost 2 bases and 11 bases, there was a span of 15 bases. The CDR3 sequence is 13 residues long.

This clonotype has a handful of counts. The rearrangement links TRBV6-2 or TRBV6-3 to TRBJ2-7, with D maybe TRBD1 (7 bases). The CDR3 contains 15 residues. The germline CDR1 and CDR2 sequences are MNHEY and SVGEGT. The V and J ends lost 8 bases and 3 bases respectively, with 20 bases between them. For the CDR3, the DNA is TGTGCCAGCGGGACCCGATACAGGGGACTCTACGAGCAGTACTTC. It encodes CASGTRYRGLYEQYF.

The chain is built from TRBV7-3 and TRBJ2-2; 7 positions match TRBD2. Germline CDR1 reads SGHTA; CDR2 reads FQGTGA. J gave up 6 bases and V 8 bases, and 9 bases lay outside the gene matches. The CDR3 contains 14 residues. In DNA form, the CDR3 reads TGTGCCAGCTCCAGTGGGAGGGTTCCCGGGGAGCTGTTTTTT. Amino acid sequence: CASSSGRVPGELFF. Complete variable domain (other parts from reference TRBV7-3 and TRBJ2-2): GAGVSQTPSNKVTEKGKYVELRCDPISGHTALYWYRQSLGQGPEFLIYFQGTGAADDSGLPNDRFFAVRPEGSVSTLKIQRTERGDSAVYLCASSSGRVPGELFFGEGSRLTVL.

This clonotype occurred many times. J is TRBJ2-6 and V is TRBV28, with D perhaps being TRBD1 or TRBD2 (7 bases each). There are 17 residues in the CDR3. V was clipped by 10 bases and J by 0 bases, with 19 bases between them. Germline V gives CDR1 MDHEN, CDR2 SYDVKM. The CDR3 spells CAILRGGVGSGANVLTF. The CDR3 DNA follows: TGTGCCATCCTCAGGGGGGGAGTGGGCTCTGGGGCCAACGTCCTGACTTTC.

This clonotype was counted at least ten times. The gene calls are TRBV3-1 and TRBJ1-1; no firm D call. Trimming cost V 3 bases and J 0 bases, with 2 bases left between them. CDR3 length: 12 residues. Germline V gives CDR1 LGHDT, CDR2 YNNKEL (reference sequence). This CDR3 reads CASSHVNTEAFF. The CDR3 DNA follows: TGTGCCAGCAGCCACGTGAACACTGAAGCTTTCTTT.

In its sample, this clonotype was seen a few times. The chain employs TRBV24-1 and TRBJ2-3; D remains ambiguous. The CDR3 is made up of 14 amino acids. CDR1 and CDR2 (germline): KGHDR, SFDVKD. V shed 1 base and J shed 1 base, with 5 bases lying between them. CDR3 residues: CATSDFLGTDTQYF. The CDR3 DNA is TGTGCCACCAGTGATTTCCTAGGCACAGATACGCAGTATTTT.

This clonotype was counted ten times or more. The J gene is TRBJ2-5, the V gene TRBV7-2; 13 positions match TRBD2. CDR3 length equals 17 residues. The germline gives CDR1 SGHTA, CDR2 FQGNSA. After removal of 4 bases from V and 2 bases from J, the junction contained 7 bases not matched to a gene. In nucleotides, the CDR3 is TGTGCCAGCAGCTCCGGGGGACTAGCGGGGCTTCAAGAGACCCAGTACTTC. This codes for CASSSGGLAGLQETQYF.

This clonotype came up many times. This chain connects TRBV5-1 to TRBJ2-7; 8 bases line up with TRBD2. Germline V CDR1 and CDR2: SGHRS, YFSETQ. The CDR3 length is 17 residues. V lost 4 bases, J lost 4 bases, and 16 bases stayed unmatched. As DNA, the CDR3 is TGCGCCAGCAGCCAAAGCGGGAGTCGAGTCGGGGCTTACGAGCAGTACTTC. This sequence encodes CASSQSGSRVGAYEQYF. Full variable domain (missing parts from reference TRBV5-1 and TRBJ2-7): KAGVTQTPRYLIKTRGQQVTLSCSPISGHRSVSWYQQTPGQGLQFLFEYFSETQRNKGNFPGRFSGRQFSNSRSEMNVSTLELGDSALYLCASSQSGSRVGAYEQYFGPGTRLTVT.